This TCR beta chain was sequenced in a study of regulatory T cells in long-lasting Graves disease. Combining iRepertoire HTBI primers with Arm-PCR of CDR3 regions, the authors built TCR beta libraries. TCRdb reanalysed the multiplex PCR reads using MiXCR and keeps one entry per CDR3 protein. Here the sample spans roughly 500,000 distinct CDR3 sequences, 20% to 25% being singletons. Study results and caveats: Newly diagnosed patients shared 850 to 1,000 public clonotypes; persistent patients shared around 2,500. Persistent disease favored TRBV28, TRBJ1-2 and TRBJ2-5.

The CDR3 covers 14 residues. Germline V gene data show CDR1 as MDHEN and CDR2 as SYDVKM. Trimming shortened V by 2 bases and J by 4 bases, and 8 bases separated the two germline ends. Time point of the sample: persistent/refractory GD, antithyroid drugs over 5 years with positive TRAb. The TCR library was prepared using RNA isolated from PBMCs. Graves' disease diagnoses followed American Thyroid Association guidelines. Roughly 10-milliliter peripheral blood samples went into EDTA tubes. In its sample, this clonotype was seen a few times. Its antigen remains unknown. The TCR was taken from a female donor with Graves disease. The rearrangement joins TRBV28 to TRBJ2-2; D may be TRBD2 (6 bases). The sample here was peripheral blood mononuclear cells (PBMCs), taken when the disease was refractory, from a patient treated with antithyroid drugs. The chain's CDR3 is CASSLGDFTGELFF. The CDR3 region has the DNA TGTGCCAGCAGTTTAGGGGACTTCACCGGGGAGCTGTTTTTT.